This T cell receptor beta chain was obtained from a study of shared clonotypes between healthy human individuals. TCRdb keeps only in-frame clones here, not all; method: immunoSEQ multiplex PCR. The table shows fewer than 1.4 million clones, with around 82% occurring only once. The CDR3 contains 11 residues. With 6 bases removed from V and 3 bases from J, the gap between germline ends came to 6 bases. Germline V gives CDR1 MDHEN, CDR2 SYDVKM. This chain links TRBV28 with TRBJ2-7; D unresolved. Sequencing used memory CD4+ T cells from PBMCs. Subset defined: CD45RA-negative fraction. The receptor comes from a man younger than 35 in good health. Some clones in this sample may be carry-over from other donors' samples. The CDR3 here is CASRYSYEQYF. The CDR3 DNA reads as TGTGCCAGCAGGTACAGCTACGAGCAGTACTTC.